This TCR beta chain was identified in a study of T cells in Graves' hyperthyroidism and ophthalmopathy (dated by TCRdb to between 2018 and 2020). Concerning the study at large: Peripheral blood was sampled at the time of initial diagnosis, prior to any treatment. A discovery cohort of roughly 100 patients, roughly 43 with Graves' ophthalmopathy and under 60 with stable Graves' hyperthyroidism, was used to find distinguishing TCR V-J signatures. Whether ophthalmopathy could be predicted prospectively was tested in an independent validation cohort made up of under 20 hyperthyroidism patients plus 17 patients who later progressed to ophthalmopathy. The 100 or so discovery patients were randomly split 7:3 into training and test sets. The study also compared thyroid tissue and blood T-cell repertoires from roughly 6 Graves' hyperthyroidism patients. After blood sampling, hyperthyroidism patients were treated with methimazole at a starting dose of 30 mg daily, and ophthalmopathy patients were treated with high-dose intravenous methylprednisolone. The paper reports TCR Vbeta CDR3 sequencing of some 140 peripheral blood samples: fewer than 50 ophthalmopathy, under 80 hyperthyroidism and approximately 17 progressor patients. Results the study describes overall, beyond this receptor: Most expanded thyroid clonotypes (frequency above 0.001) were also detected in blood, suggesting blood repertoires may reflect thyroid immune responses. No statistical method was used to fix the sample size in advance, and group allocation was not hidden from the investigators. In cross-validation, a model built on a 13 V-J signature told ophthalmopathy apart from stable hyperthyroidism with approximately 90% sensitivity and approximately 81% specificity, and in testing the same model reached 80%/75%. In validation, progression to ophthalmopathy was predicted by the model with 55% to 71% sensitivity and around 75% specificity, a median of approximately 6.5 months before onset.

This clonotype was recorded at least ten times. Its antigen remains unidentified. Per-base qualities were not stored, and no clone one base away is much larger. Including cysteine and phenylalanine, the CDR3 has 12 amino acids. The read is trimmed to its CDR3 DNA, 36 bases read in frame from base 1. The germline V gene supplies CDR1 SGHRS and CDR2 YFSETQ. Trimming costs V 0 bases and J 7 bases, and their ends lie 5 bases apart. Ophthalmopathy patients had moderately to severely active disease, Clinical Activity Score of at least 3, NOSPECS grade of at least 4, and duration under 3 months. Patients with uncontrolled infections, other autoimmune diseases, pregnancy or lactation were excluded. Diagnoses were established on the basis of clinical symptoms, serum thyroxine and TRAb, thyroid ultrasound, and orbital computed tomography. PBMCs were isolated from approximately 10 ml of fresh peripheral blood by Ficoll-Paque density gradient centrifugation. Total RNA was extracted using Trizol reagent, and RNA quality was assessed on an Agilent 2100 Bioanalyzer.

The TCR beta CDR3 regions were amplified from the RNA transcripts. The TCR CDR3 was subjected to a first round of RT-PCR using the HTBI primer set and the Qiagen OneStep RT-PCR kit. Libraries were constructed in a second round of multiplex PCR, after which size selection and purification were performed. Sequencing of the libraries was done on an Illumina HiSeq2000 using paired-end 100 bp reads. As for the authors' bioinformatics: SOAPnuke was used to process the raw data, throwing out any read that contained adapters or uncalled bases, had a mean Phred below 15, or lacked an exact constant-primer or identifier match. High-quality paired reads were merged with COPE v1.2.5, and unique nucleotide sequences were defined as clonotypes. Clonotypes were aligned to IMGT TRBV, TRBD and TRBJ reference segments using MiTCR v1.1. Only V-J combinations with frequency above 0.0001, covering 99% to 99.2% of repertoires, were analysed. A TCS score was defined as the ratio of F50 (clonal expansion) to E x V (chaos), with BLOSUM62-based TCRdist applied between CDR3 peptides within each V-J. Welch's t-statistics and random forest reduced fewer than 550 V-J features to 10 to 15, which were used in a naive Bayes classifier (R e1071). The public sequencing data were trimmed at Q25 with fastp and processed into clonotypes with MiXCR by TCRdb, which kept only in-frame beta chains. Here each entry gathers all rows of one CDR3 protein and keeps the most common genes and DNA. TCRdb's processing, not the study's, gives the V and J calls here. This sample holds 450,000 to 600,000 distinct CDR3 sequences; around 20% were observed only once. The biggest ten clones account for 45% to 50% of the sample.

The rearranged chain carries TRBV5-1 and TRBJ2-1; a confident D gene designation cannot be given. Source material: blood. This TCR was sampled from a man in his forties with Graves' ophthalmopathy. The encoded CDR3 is CASSLGANEQFF. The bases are TGCGCCAGCAGCTTGGGGGCGAATGAGCAGTTCTTC.